This T cell receptor (beta chain) was identified in a study of T-cell reconstitution after alpha-beta-depleted transplantation in children. This clonotype was detected ten times or more. As it was prepared, the TCRbeta library received unique molecular identifiers. TCRdb recomputed calls from the PCR reads with MiXCR, one row per CDR3 protein. The sample comprises about 610,000 distinct CDR3 sequences, roughly a tenth of which are singletons, and less than 5% rests with the top ten. The J segment lost 6 bases and the V segment lost 0 bases, leaving 11 bases of the junction unmatched. Germline V gene sequence: CDR1 LGHNA, CDR2 YSLEER. The CDR3 spans 17 residues.

The sequence came from a human donor who donated a stem cell graft to a child with acute myeloid leukemia. Sequencing was performed on PBMCs from the stem cell graft donor, taken from the stem cell graft. This rearrangement joins TRBV4-3 to TRBJ2-1, with 7 nucleotides matching TRBD2. The CDR3 here is CASSQDVVGGPSNEQFF. The CDR3 DNA reads as TGCGCCAGCAGCCAAGATGTCGTGGGAGGGCCCAGCAATGAGCAGTTCTTC.